Presented here are 8 T cell receptor beta chains from one specimen sequenced in a study of memory CD4+ T cells and cytomegalovirus serostatus. Measured with immunoSEQ multiplex PCR; TCRdb has only the in-frame clones, and not every one. The sample contains approximately 40,000 clones, 65% to 85% of which appear only once. Single viable CD3+CD4+CD8-CD45RO+ cells were sorted as the memory CD4+ T cells. What was sequenced was memory CD4+ T cells from blood. All receptors come from an adult in good health and CMV-seronegative.

The gene calls are TRBV21-1 and TRBJ2-5; the table's D call TRBD1 went unverified against the DNA. TRBV21-1 has pseudogene status. The CDR3 contains 17 residues. The CDR3 loop reads CASSSTGAGGDQETQYF. The CDR3 bases are TGTGCCAGCAGCTCAACGGGGGCAGGGGGTGACCAAGAGACCCAGTACTTC.

The chain has TRBV5-8 and TRBJ2-3, with 10 bases identical to TRBD2. The germline V gene has CDR1 SGHTS and CDR2 YDEGEE. This CDR3 has 16 amino acids. With 6 bases clipped from V and 4 bases from J, the junction kept 11 bases outside the gene matches. The CDR3 spells CASNPISGGVSDTQYF. The CDR3, as DNA: TGTGCCAGCAACCCCATAAGCGGGGGGGTGTCAGATACGCAGTATTTT. The full variable domain, with the rest looked up from reference TRBV5-8 and TRBJ2-3, is EAGVTQSPTHLIKTRGQQATLRCSPISGHTSVYWYQQALGLGLQFLLWYDEGEERNRGNFPPRFSGRQFPNYSSELNVNALELEDSALYLCASNPISGGVSDTQYFGPGTRLTVL.

This rearrangement joins TRBV6-5 to TRBJ2-1; weak D call: TRBD1 (6 bases). CDR3 size: 14 residues. Trimming took off 3 bases at V and 5 bases at J, with 11 bases between the two ends. Germline V gene lookup returns CDR1 MNHEY and CDR2 SVGAGI. Here the CDR3 reads CASSYSGQNNEQFF. CDR3 nucleotides: TGTGCCAGCAGTTATTCCGGACAGAACAATGAGCAGTTCTTC.

The count of this clone is one. The genes are TRBV7-3 and TRBJ1-2; 10 bases align to TRBD1. Germline trimming cut 2 bases from V and 6 bases from J; bases unmatched to any gene: 0. Per the germline V gene, CDR1 is SGHTA and CDR2 is FQGTGA. CDR3 length equals 13 residues. CDR3 in DNA: TGTGCCAGCAGCTTAGGGACAGGGGATGGCTACACCTTC. Its protein is CASSLGTGDGYTF. Filled out from reference TRBV7-3 and TRBJ1-2, the complete variable domain reads GAGVSQTPSNKVTEKGKYVELRCDPISGHTALYWYRQSLGQGPEFLIYFQGTGAADDSGLPNDRFFAVRPEGSVSTLKIQRTERGDSAVYLCASSLGTGDGYTFGSGTRLTVV.

This rearrangement joins TRBV10-3 to TRBJ1-5; weak D call: TRBD1 (5 bases). The CDR3 loop spans 15 amino acids. Germline values: CDR1 ENHRY, CDR2 SYGVKD. Trimming left V 4 bases short and J 7 bases short, with 17 bases between. CDR3 bases: TGTGCCATCAGTGTAGGGAGGGGAGAGGGACAGCCCCAGCATTTT. Translated: CAISVGRGEGQPQHF.

The J gene is TRBJ1-3, the V gene TRBV6-6; 7 bases fit TRBD1. V trimming: 0 bases; J trimming: 5 bases; junction bases outside the gene matches: 7. Germline V gene sequence: CDR1 MNHNY, CDR2 SVGAGI (reference sequence). The CDR3 contains 16 residues. CDR3 coding DNA: TGTGCCAGCAGTTACTCTACGGGACAGAAGAGAAACACCATATATTTT. Translation gives CASSYSTGQKRNTIYF.

Here the CDR3 DNA reads TGTGCCAGCAGCTTGGCCTTTGGGAGGGAGAAGGGCCCAGAGACCCAGTACTTC. This sequence encodes CASSLAFGREKGPETQYF. The rearrangement uses TRBV5-4 and TRBJ2-5; 7 nucleotides line up with TRBD2. This CDR3 has 18 residues. Looked up from germline, CDR1 is SGHNT and CDR2 is YYREEE (reference sequence). The V segment lost 0 bases and the J segment 4 bases; nucleotides outside the gene matches: 15.

This clone appeared once. The chain joins TRBV7-8 to TRBJ1-1, with 7 bases identical to TRBD1. Germline loops: CDR1 SGHVS, CDR2 FQNEAQ. The junction had 12 bases not matched to a gene; V was cut back by 1 base and J by 7 bases. The CDR3 runs 16 residues. This chain's CDR3 is CASSLVGPKDRNEAFF. The CDR3 bases are TGTGCCAGCAGCTTAGTGGGCCCTAAGGACAGGAATGAAGCTTTCTTT.